Shown below are 12 T cell receptor beta chains from a single sample sequenced in a study of blood T cell repertoires in COVID-19. This table comes from immunoSEQ multiplex PCR, and its TCRdb copy is limited to in-frame clones, with some not included. The repertoire holds tens of thousands of clones, with roughly 76% as singletons. The specimen sequenced was peripheral blood. These receptors originate from a man at least 80 years old with COVID-19, enrolled during active disease.

The genes are TRBV28 and TRBJ1-6, with TRBD1 matching 7 bases. Unmatched junction bases numbered 14, after V lost 6 bases and J lost 9 bases. Germline CDR1 MDHEN, CDR2 SYDVKM. The CDR3 totals 16 residues. Here the CDR3 DNA reads TGTGCCAGCAGGCACAGGGGCCTAGGGAAGGGTTCACCCCTCCACTTT. Amino acids: CASRHRGLGKGSPLHF. Variable domain in full (rest from reference TRBV28 and TRBJ1-6): DVKVTQSSRYLVKRTGEKVFLECVQDMDHENMFWYRQDPGLGLRLIYFSYDVKMKEKGDIPEGYSVSREKKERFSLILESASTNQTSMYLCASRHRGLGKGSPLHFGNGTRLTVT.

The chain links TRBV18 to TRBJ2-7; 11 bases agree with TRBD2. The CDR3 has 15 amino acids. CDR1 and CDR2 from the germline V gene are KGHSH and LQKENI. Trimming removed 2 bases from V and 6 bases from J; junction bases left unmatched: 6. The DNA of the CDR3 is TGTGCCAGCTCACCAGTAACTAGCGGGGGTAGCGAGCAGTACTTC. This gives the protein CASSPVTSGGSEQYF.

The rearrangement links TRBV27 to TRBJ2-7; 9 bases map to TRBD2. This CDR3 contains 14 residues. V was clipped by 5 bases and J by 9 bases; unmatched bases: 11. Germline V gene lookup returns CDR1 MNHEY and CDR2 SMNVEV (reference sequence). The CDR3 reads CASSPSRGGDGQYF. The CDR3, as DNA: TGTGCCAGCAGTCCCTCCCGCGGGGGGGACGGGCAGTACTTC.

This rearrangement joins TRBV29-1 to TRBJ1-3, with D perhaps matching TRBD1 (5 bases). V was clipped by 6 bases and J by 2 bases, with 14 bases between them. This CDR3 contains 14 residues. CDR1 and CDR2 (germline): SQVTM, ANQGSEA. CDR3 nucleotides: TGCAGCGTACGGACCGGGGGTCCTGGAAACACCATATATTTT. This encodes CSVRTGGPGNTIYF.

The CDR3 DNA reads as TGTGCCAGCTCACTATTACAGAACTCGAACACTGAAGCTTTCTTT. This codes for CASSLLQNSNTEAFF. The chain is built from TRBV18 and TRBJ1-1; no firm D call. V was pared by 4 bases and J by 1 base, with 13 bases between. Germline-derived CDR1 and CDR2 are KGHSH and LQKENI. This CDR3 has 15 residues.

V gene TRBV5-6 combines with J gene TRBJ1-6, with D unresolved. CDR1 SGHDT and CDR2 YYEEEE come from the germline V gene. The germline V and J ends were trimmed by 2 bases and 8 bases, with 11 bases remaining between them. This CDR3 comprises 14 residues. Written as DNA, the CDR3 is TGTGCCAGCAGCTTTTGGAGCCTCCATTCACCCCTCCACTTT. As protein: CASSFWSLHSPLHF.

The chain recombines TRBV7-3 with TRBJ2-6; unclear D gene. Trimming left V 1 base short and J 4 bases short, with 11 bases between. Germline lookup yields CDR1 SGHTA and CDR2 FQGTGA. The length of the CDR3 is 16 residues. CDR3 in amino acids: CASSLMRPTGANVLTF. The CDR3 nucleotides read TGTGCCAGCAGCTTAATGCGTCCCACCGGGGCCAACGTCCTGACTTTC.

The chain is built from TRBV6-1 and TRBJ2-7; D is uncertain. Trimming stripped 1 base from V and 3 bases from J, with 4 bases between. The CDR3 runs 12 residues. Germline CDR1 and CDR2: MNHNS and SASEGT. The CDR3 protein is CASSEGDYEQYF. CDR3 bases: TGTGCCAGCAGTGAAGGAGACTACGAGCAGTACTTC.

The chain links TRBV12-3 or TRBV12-4 to TRBJ1-5, with 8 bases lining up with TRBD1. Losses at the gene ends were 6 bases for V and 7 bases for J; bases not matched to a gene: 5. CDR3 length equals 13 residues. CDR3 sequence reads: CASRETGVQPQHF. Written as DNA, the CDR3 is TGTGCCAGCAGGGAGACAGGGGTGCAGCCCCAGCATTTT.

This chain links TRBV10-2 with TRBJ1-2; D is ambiguous. This CDR3 region has 16 residues. Germline CDR1 reads WSHSY; CDR2 reads SAAADI. V shed 0 bases and J shed 0 bases, with 11 bases lying between them. CDR3 in DNA: TGCGCCAGCAGTGAGTCTTCGGGGTCTTCTAACTATGGCTACACCTTC. Amino acid sequence: CASSESSGSSNYGYTF.

The rearrangement joins TRBV18 to TRBJ2-2, with D tentatively TRBD2 (6 bases). Germline V gene lookup returns CDR1 KGHSH and CDR2 LQKENI. The CDR3 sequence is 15 residues long. Trimming cost V 3 bases and J 4 bases, with 12 bases left between them. As DNA, the CDR3 is TGTGCCAGCTCACCCCTTGGGGGGACCACCGGGGAGCTGTTTTTT. This codes for CASSPLGGTTGELFF.

V usage is TRBV4-2 and J usage is TRBJ2-3; TRBD2 matches at 8 bases. Germline values: CDR1 LGHNA, CDR2 YNFKEQ. V was pared by 0 bases and J by 3 bases, with 14 bases of the junction left unmatched. The CDR3 length is 19 residues. DNA for the CDR3: TGTGCCAGCAGCCAAGAACCCCCGGGGGGGCTGAGGGGTACAGATACGCAGTATTTT. It yields the protein CASSQEPPGGLRGTDTQYF.